The 32 T cell receptor beta chains given below trace back to one sample, sequenced in a study of shared clonotypes between healthy human individuals. CD45RO-negative, CCR7-selected cells formed the naive CD8 fraction, which excluded terminally differentiated effector memory CD45RA+ cells. The data were produced by immunoSEQ multiplex PCR, yet TCRdb's version contains in-frame clones alone and is incomplete. The table includes hundreds of thousands of clones, just under 97% detected once. The sequencing input was naive CD8+ T cells sorted from blood. The receptors originated from a woman aged 25 to 39 in good health.

The gene calls are TRBV7-2 and TRBJ2-7; D unresolved. CDR3 size: 16 residues. CDR1 is SGHTA, CDR2 FQGNSA, per germline. V was trimmed by 0 bases and J by 2 bases, leaving 14 bases between them. CDR3 loop: CASSLAAGTATYEQYF. The DNA for the CDR3 is TGTGCCAGCAGCTTAGCGGCCGGAACGGCGACCTACGAGCAGTACTTC.

The chain recombines TRBV4-1 with TRBJ2-7; no clear D. CDR1 is MGHRA, CDR2 YSYEKL, per germline. The CDR3 has 16 amino acids. Deletions cut 0 bases from V and 2 bases from J, with 14 bases between. This chain's CDR3 is CASSQETYGRTYEQYF. CDR3 sequence (DNA): TGCGCCAGCAGCCAAGAAACCTATGGGCGGACCTACGAGCAGTACTTC.

The chain recombines TRBV28 with TRBJ1-6; D unresolved. The V gene lost 5 bases and the J gene lost 8 bases, with 16 bases spanning the gap. This CDR3 is 15 amino acids long. The germline gives CDR1 MDHEN, CDR2 SYDVKM. This CDR3 reads CASSHPVSHDSPLHF. The DNA for the CDR3 is TGTGCCAGCAGTCACCCCGTCTCTCATGATTCACCCCTCCACTTT.

The V call is TRBV15, the J call TRBJ1-1; no firm D call. Trimming removed 6 bases from V and 5 bases from J, with 13 bases in between. Germline V gives CDR1 LNHNV, CDR2 YYDKDF (reference sequence). CDR3 length: 13 amino acids. This CDR3 is CATREGLGTEAFF. The CDR3 DNA reads TGTGCCACCAGAGAGGGATTAGGTACTGAAGCTTTCTTT.

The V call is TRBV4-1, the J call TRBJ2-2, with D possibly matching TRBD2 (6 bases). The CDR3 consists of 14 residues. Germline loops: CDR1 MGHRA, CDR2 YSYEKL. With 1 base removed from V and 6 bases from J, the gap between germline ends came to 9 bases. CDR3 sequence: CASSQVSGAGELFF. The CDR3 coding sequence is TGCGCCAGCAGCCAAGTTTCGGGGGCCGGGGAGCTGTTTTTT.

V is TRBV4-1 and J is TRBJ2-1; D ambiguous. Looked up from germline, CDR1 is MGHRA and CDR2 is YSYEKL. The V gene lost 3 bases and the J gene lost 7 bases, with 16 bases spanning the gap. This CDR3 comprises 15 residues. The CDR3 sequence: CASSHLQQYRNEQFF. For the CDR3, the DNA is TGCGCCAGCAGCCATTTACAGCAGTATAGAAATGAGCAGTTCTTC.

In regard to this clone: Other DNA sequences of this sample code for an identical CDR3. The rearrangement links TRBV27 to TRBJ2-3; 16 bases fit TRBD2. The V gene end was trimmed by 4 bases and the J gene end by 5 bases; junction bases not matched to a gene: 3. This CDR3 contains 16 residues. Germline V lookup: CDR1 MNHEY, CDR2 SMNVEV (reference sequence). The CDR3 loop is CASSSGTSGRGDTQYF. CDR3 nucleotides: TGTGCCAGCAGTTCCGGGACTAGCGGGAGGGGAGATACGCAGTATTTT.

This clone was observed once. V is TRBV9 and J is TRBJ1-2; 7 positions match TRBD1. Germline CDR1 reads SGDLS; CDR2 reads YYNGEE. CDR3 length: 14 residues. V was pared by 0 bases and J by 3 bases, with 2 bases of the junction left unmatched. The CDR3 nucleotides read TGTGCCAGCAGCGTAGGACAGGGATACTATGGCTACACCTTC. This translates into CASSVGQGYYGYTF.

The rearrangement links TRBV4-1 to TRBJ2-7, with unresolved D. V gave up 1 base and J gave up 4 bases, with 11 bases separating them. CDR3 length equals 14 residues. Germline V gene data show CDR1 as MGHRA and CDR2 as YSYEKL. CDR3: CASSQVSAVYEQYF. CDR3 DNA: TGCGCCAGCAGCCAAGTATCGGCAGTTTACGAGCAGTACTTC.

The chain joins TRBV4-1 to TRBJ2-4, with D perhaps matching TRBD1 (6 bases). The CDR3 length is 16 residues. V gave up 1 base and J gave up 9 bases, with 19 bases separating them. Germline loops: CDR1 MGHRA, CDR2 YSYEKL. In nucleotides, the CDR3 is TGCGCCAGCAGCCAAGGAGGGGATACAGGGAACACCATTCAGTACTTC. Its protein product is CASSQGGDTGNTIQYF.

The chain joins TRBV6-6 to TRBJ2-7; no definite D call. Germline V gives CDR1 MNHNY, CDR2 SVGAGI (reference sequence). V was pared by 0 bases and J by 2 bases, with 11 bases between. The length of the CDR3 is 15 residues. The CDR3 protein is CASSYSLVGAYEQYF. Written as DNA, the CDR3 is TGTGCCAGCAGTTACTCTTTAGTGGGCGCCTACGAGCAGTACTTC.

V gene TRBV2 combines with J gene TRBJ2-7, with 7 bases lining up with TRBD2. From germline, CDR1 is SNHLY and CDR2 FYNNEI. The CDR3 runs to 14 residues. The ends lost 7 bases at V and 6 bases at J; junction bases unmatched: 12. The CDR3 is CASTTGTMRVEQYF. CDR3 nucleotides: TGTGCCAGCACTACCGGGACTATGAGGGTCGAGCAGTACTTC.

This rearrangement joins TRBV19 to TRBJ1-1; no reliable D call. Trimming left V 3 bases short and J 4 bases short, with 9 bases between. CDR3 size: 13 residues. CDR1 and CDR2 from the germline V gene are LNHDA and SQIVND (reference sequence). The CDR3 sequence: CASSIAQGTEAFF. DNA for the CDR3: TGTGCCAGTAGTATCGCTCAAGGCACTGAAGCTTTCTTT.

This chain joins TRBV29-1 and TRBJ1-1, with TRBD1 matching 9 bases. Germline CDR1 and CDR2: SQVTM and ANQGSEA. This CDR3 spans 17 amino acids. With V trimmed by 7 bases and J by 4 bases, 19 bases remained unmatched. CDR3 DNA: TGCAGCGCTTTGGGTGAGCCGGGACAGGGAGTTTTCACTGAAGCTTTCTTT. Protein product: CSALGEPGQGVFTEAFF.

The V and J genes are TRBV14 and TRBJ2-7, with D perhaps matching TRBD1 (6 bases). CDR1 SGHDN and CDR2 FVKESK come from the germline V gene. Trimming took off 4 bases at V and 4 bases at J, with 14 bases between the two ends. The CDR3 is 14 residues long. This CDR3 is CASSPRTAVYEQYF. DNA for the CDR3: TGTGCCAGCAGCCCTAGGACAGCCGTATACGAGCAGTACTTC.

The CDR3 DNA sequence: TGTGCCAGCACATCGGTCCCAAGCACAGATACGCAGTATTTT. Translating it yields CASTSVPSTDTQYF. The genes are TRBV2 and TRBJ2-3; no reliable D call. The germline V gene has CDR1 SNHLY and CDR2 FYNNEI. V was shortened by 7 bases and J by 0 bases, with 11 bases between the two germline ends. The CDR3 extends over 14 amino acids.

The chain carries TRBV5-6 and TRBJ2-7; D uncertain. CDR3 size: 11 residues. CDR1 is SGHDT, CDR2 YYEEEE, per germline. V lost 2 bases and J lost 9, with 9 bases in between. The CDR3 DNA reads TGTGCCAGCAGCTTAAGTGGCAGGCAGTACTTC. Its protein product is CASSLSGRQYF. The entire variable domain, with the rest obtained from reference TRBV5-6 and TRBJ2-7, is as follows: DAGVTQSPTHLIKTRGQQVTLRCSPKSGHDTVSWYQQALGQGPQFIFQYYEEEERQRGNFPDRFSGHQFPNYSSELNVNALLLGDSALYLCASSLSGRQYFGPGTRLTVT.

The chain joins TRBV7-3 to TRBJ2-2, with TRBD2 matching 7 bases. The CDR3 spans 15 residues. The J segment lost 1 base and the V segment lost 4 bases, leaving 3 bases of the junction unmatched. The germline CDR1 and CDR2 sequences are SGHTA and FQGTGA. The CDR3: CASSSLAENTGELFF. The CDR3 bases are TGTGCCAGCAGCTCTCTAGCGGAGAACACCGGGGAGCTGTTTTTT.

The chain couples TRBV10-1 to TRBJ2-7, with a weak D call TRBD2 (5 bases). Germline CDR1 and CDR2: WNHNN and SYGVQD (reference sequence). This CDR3 comprises 12 residues. V lost 6 bases to trimming and J lost 2 bases, with 8 bases between them. CDR3 DNA sequence: TGCGCCAGCAGCGAGGGAGCCTACGAGCAGTACTTC. Amino acids: CASSEGAYEQYF.

The rearrangement joins TRBV5-1 to TRBJ2-1, with 10 bases matching TRBD2. The CDR3 consists of 20 residues. With V trimmed by 0 bases and J by 4 bases, 16 bases remained unmatched. Germline V gives CDR1 SGHRS, CDR2 YFSETQ. The CDR3 DNA reads TGCGCCAGCAGCTTGGCCCTAGCGGGAGAAAGCCTTCACCCTTACAATGAGCAGTTCTTC. This codes for CASSLALAGESLHPYNEQFF.

The rearrangement joins TRBV27 to TRBJ1-5, with D possibly matching TRBD1 (5 bases). Germline values: CDR1 MNHEY, CDR2 SMNVEV (reference sequence). Trimming left V 7 bases short and J 7 bases short, with 17 bases between. The CDR3 has 14 amino acids. CDR3 sequence reads: CASNPQGLGQPQHF. Here the CDR3 DNA reads TGTGCCAGCAACCCGCAGGGTCTTGGACAGCCCCAGCATTTT.

The chain uses TRBV6-5 and TRBJ2-7; TRBD2 is a possible D gene (6 bases). Germline V gene lookup returns CDR1 MNHEY and CDR2 SVGAGI. The ends were cut back, 9 bases at V and 4 bases at J, with 16 bases in the middle. This CDR3 region has 13 residues. CDR3 bases: TGTGCCAGTCTGGATGGGGGGAGGTACGAGCAGTACTTC. This encodes CASLDGGRYEQYF.

The chain couples TRBV28 to TRBJ2-5, with 8 bases identical to TRBD2. This CDR3 has 13 residues. CDR1 is MDHEN and CDR2 is SYDVKM in the germline V gene. V gave up 3 bases and J gave up 11 bases; unmatched junction bases: 8. DNA of the CDR3: TGTGCCAGCAGTTTTAGGACCGGGGGGGAGCAGTACTTC. Translated, it gives CASSFRTGGEQYF.

The genes are TRBV10-3 and TRBJ1-3, with TRBD1 matching over 8 bases. Germline trimming cut 10 bases from V and 4 bases from J; bases unmatched to any gene: 12. The germline V gene has CDR1 ENHRY and CDR2 SYGVKD. This CDR3 is built from 15 residues. CDR3 residues: CATWFGQGGGNTIYF. In nucleotides, the CDR3 is TGTGCCACTTGGTTCGGACAGGGAGGGGGAAACACCATATATTTT.

V usage is TRBV28 and J usage is TRBJ2-7; tentative D call: TRBD2 (6 bases). The V gene's germline CDR1 is MDHEN and CDR2 SYDVKM. The CDR3 has 12 amino acids. V lost 2 bases and J 5 bases, leaving 7 bases between the germline ends. DNA for the CDR3: TGTGCCAGCAGTTTACGGGGGAACGAGCAGTACTTC. It translates to CASSLRGNEQYF.

In the case of this clone: The identical CDR3 is also encoded by other nucleotide sequences in the sample. V is TRBV27 and J is TRBJ2-7; no clear D. Trimming left V 0 bases short and J 4 bases short, with 7 bases between. The CDR3 is made up of 13 amino acids. Germline CDR1 is MNHEY and CDR2 is SMNVEV (reference sequence). The CDR3 nucleotides read TGTGCCAGCAGTTTATCAGGAGTGTACGAGCAGTACTTC. The encoded protein is CASSLSGVYEQYF.

The rearrangement links TRBV5-1 to TRBJ2-7; the match to TRBD2 covers 7 bases. After removal of 4 bases from V and 0 bases from J, the junction contained 10 bases not matched to a gene. The germline gives CDR1 SGHRS, CDR2 YFSETQ. The CDR3 spans 16 residues. The CDR3 region is CASSHQGGRNSYEQYF. CDR3 in DNA: TGCGCCAGCAGCCATCAGGGCGGGAGAAACTCCTACGAGCAGTACTTC.

This clone was found once. The chain recombines TRBV11-2 with TRBJ2-3, with 8 bases lining up with TRBD2. J was trimmed by 2 bases and V by 3 bases; bases with no gene match: 7. The length of the CDR3 is 16 residues. Looked up from germline, CDR1 is SGHAT and CDR2 is FQNNGV. The CDR3 DNA follows: TGTGCCAGCAGCTTCGGGACTAGTCTTGCCACAGATACGCAGTATTTT. This sequence encodes CASSFGTSLATDTQYF.

The gene calls are TRBV27 and TRBJ2-2; D remains ambiguous. CDR1 is MNHEY, CDR2 SMNVEV, per germline (reference sequence). The length of the CDR3 is 14 residues. The V and J ends lost 5 bases and 6 bases respectively, with 13 bases between them. The DNA for the CDR3 is TGTGCCAGCAGTGGGCACACGCCCCCCGGGGAGCTGTTTTTT. Its protein product is CASSGHTPPGELFF.

With regard to this clone: This specimen includes other DNA sequences encoding the same CDR3. The rearrangement uses TRBV19 and TRBJ2-1; either TRBD1 or TRBD2 may supply D (5 bases each). Trimming cost V 7 bases and J 6 bases, with 10 bases left between them. Germline CDR1 and CDR2: LNHDA and SQIVND (reference sequence). The CDR3 runs 12 residues. The CDR3 spells CASTSRGNEQFF. The CDR3 DNA follows: TGTGCCAGTACCTCGAGGGGCAATGAGCAGTTCTTC.

The V gene is TRBV29-1, the J gene TRBJ2-2; no clear D. V gave up 4 bases and J gave up 4 bases, with 16 bases separating them. This CDR3 spans 15 amino acids. The germline V gene has CDR1 SQVTM and CDR2 ANQGSEA. The CDR3 loop reads CSVVEKSDTTGELFF. The CDR3 nucleotides read TGCAGCGTTGTAGAGAAGAGCGACACCACCGGGGAGCTGTTTTTT.

In its sample, this clone was seen once. The V and J genes are TRBV20-1 and TRBJ2-5; D might be TRBD2 (5 bases). The CDR3 has 11 amino acids. Germline V gives CDR1 DFQATT, CDR2 SNEGSKA (reference sequence). The germline V and J ends were trimmed by 3 bases and 7 bases, with 9 bases remaining between them. The CDR3 coding sequence is TGCAGTGCTAGTCGCGGAGGGACCCAGTACTTC. Translation: CSASRGGTQYF.